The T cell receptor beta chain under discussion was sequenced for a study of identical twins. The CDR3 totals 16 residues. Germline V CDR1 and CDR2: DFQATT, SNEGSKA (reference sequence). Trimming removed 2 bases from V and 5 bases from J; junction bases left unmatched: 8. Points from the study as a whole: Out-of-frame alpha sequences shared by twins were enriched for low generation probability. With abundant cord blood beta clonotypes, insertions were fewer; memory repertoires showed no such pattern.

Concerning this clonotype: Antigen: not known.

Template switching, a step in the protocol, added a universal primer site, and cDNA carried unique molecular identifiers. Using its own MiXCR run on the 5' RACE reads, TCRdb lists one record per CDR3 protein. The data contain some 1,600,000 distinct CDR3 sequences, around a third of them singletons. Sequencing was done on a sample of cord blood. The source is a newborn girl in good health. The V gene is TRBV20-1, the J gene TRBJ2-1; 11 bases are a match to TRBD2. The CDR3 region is CSARLSGRASNNEQFF. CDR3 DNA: TGCAGTGCTAGACTTAGCGGGAGGGCCTCAAACAATGAGCAGTTCTTC.